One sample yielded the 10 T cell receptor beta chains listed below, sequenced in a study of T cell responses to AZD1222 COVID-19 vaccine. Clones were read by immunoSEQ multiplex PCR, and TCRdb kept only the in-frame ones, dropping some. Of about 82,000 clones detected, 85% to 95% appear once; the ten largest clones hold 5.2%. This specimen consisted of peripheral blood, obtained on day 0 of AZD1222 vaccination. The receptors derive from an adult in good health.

Written as DNA, the CDR3 is TGTGCCAGCAGCACTCAGGGGCAGCAGCCCCAGCATTTT. It yields the protein CASSTQGQQPQHF. This chain joins TRBV9 and TRBJ1-5, with D possibly TRBD1 on 6 matching bases. V lost 4 bases to trimming and J lost 7 bases, with 12 bases between them. Per the germline V gene, CDR1 is SGDLS and CDR2 is YYNGEE. CDR3 length: 13 residues. The variable domain in full, with the rest retrieved from reference TRBV9 and TRBJ1-5, is DSGVTQTPKHLITATGQRVTLRCSPRSGDLSVYWYQQSLDQGLQFLIQYYNGEERAKGNILERFSAQQFPDLHSELNLSSLELGDSALYFCASSTQGQQPQHFGDGTRLSIL.

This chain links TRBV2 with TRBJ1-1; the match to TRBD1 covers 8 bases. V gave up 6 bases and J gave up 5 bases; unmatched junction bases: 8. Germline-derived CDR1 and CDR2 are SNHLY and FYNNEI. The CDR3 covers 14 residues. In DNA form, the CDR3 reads TGTGCCAGCAGCTCCGACAGGGGACGGACTGAAGCTTTCTTT. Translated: CASSSDRGRTEAFF.

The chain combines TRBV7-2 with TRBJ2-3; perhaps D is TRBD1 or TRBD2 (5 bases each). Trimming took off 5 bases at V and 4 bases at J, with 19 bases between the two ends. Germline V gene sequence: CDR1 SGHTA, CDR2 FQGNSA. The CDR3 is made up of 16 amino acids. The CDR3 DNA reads TGTGCCAGCAGCAAGGACCGATCGATGGGACCAGATACGCAGTATTTT. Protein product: CASSKDRSMGPDTQYF.

The CDR3 spells CASSLGGSTGELFF. The CDR3 nucleotides are TGCGCCAGCAGCTTGGGGGGAAGCACCGGGGAGCTGTTTTTT. The rearrangement links TRBV5-1 to TRBJ2-2; D uncertain. Trimming removed 0 bases from V and 4 bases from J, with 7 bases in between. The germline gives CDR1 SGHRS, CDR2 YFSETQ. The CDR3 runs to 14 residues.

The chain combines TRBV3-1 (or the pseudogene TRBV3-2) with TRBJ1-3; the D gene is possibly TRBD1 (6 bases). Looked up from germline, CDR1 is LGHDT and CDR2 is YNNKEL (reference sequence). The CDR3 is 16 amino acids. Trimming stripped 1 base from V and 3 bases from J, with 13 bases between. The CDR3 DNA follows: TGTGCCAGCAGCCAAGCAGCGACAGGCCTTGGAAACACCATATATTTT. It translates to CASSQAATGLGNTIYF.

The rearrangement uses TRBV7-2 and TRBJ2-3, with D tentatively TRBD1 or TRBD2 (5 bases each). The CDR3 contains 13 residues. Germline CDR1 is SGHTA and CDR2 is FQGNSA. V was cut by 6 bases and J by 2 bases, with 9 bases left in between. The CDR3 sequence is CASSGGYTDTQYF. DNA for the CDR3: TGTGCCAGCAGTGGGGGATACACAGATACGCAGTATTTT.

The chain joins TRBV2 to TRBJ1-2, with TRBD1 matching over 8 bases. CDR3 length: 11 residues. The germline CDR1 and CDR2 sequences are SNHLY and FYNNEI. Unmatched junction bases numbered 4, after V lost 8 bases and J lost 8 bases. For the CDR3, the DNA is TGTGCCAGCGTACAGGGGGTCGGCTACACCTTC. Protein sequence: CASVQGVGYTF.

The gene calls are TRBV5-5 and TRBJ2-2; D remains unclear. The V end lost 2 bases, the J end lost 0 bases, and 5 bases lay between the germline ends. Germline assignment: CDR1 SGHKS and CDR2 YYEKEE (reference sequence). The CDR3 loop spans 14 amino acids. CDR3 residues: CASSFYPNTGELFF. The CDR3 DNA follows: TGTGCCAGCAGCTTCTACCCGAACACCGGGGAGCTGTTTTTT.

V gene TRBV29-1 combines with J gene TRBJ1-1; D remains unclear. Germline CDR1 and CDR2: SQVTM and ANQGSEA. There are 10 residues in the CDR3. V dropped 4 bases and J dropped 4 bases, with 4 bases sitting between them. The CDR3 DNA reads TGCAGCGTTGTCGGCACTGAAGCTTTCTTT. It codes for CSVVGTEAFF.

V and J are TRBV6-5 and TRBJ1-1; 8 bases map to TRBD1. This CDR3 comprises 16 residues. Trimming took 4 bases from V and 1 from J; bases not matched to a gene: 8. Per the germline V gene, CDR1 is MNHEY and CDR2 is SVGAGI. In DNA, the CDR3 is TGTGCCAGCAGTTTCTTCAGGGGGCAGAGGAACACTGAAGCTTTCTTT. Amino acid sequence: CASSFFRGQRNTEAFF.